The present entry profiles one TCR beta chain with its context. The antigen is not known. The sample comes from a study of T cell responses to AZD1222 COVID-19 vaccine. Looking at the study overall: Timing groups of about 4 and about 12 weeks for second doses were pooled. Study-wide points: The repertoires were collected only after the peak T cell response. Epitopes outside B.1.351 and B.1.1.7 mutated regions reportedly drew nearly half of spike TCRs. Recipients of two AZD1222 doses showed rising Spike-specific TCR breadth and depth.

Germline trimming cut 3 bases from V and 3 bases from J; bases unmatched to any gene: 6. Germline V CDR1 and CDR2: MGHRA, YSYEKL. The CDR3 length is 15 residues. Sequenced by immunoSEQ multiplex PCR; TCRdb stores in-frame clones only, minus some. The table includes around 130,000 clones, over 75% detected once. The receptor was isolated from an adult in good health. V gene TRBV4-1 combines with J gene TRBJ2-3; the match to TRBD1 covers 7 bases. The specimen comprised peripheral blood, sampled on day 0 of AZD1222 vaccination. This chain's CDR3 is CASSQSGGMTDTQYF. The CDR3 DNA sequence: TGCGCCAGCAGCCAGTCAGGGGGAATGACAGATACGCAGTATTTT.